The clone carrying this TCR beta chain has just a few counts. Its specificity is unknown. This entry is derived from a study of response to subunit inactivated influenza vaccine. General study results and limits: That few new T cells are recruited by each seasonal influenza vaccination was the authors' suggestion.

TCRdb recomputed calls from the RT-PCR reads with MiXCR, one row per CDR3 protein. This table has approximately 520,000 distinct CDR3 sequences, around 25% appearing once. This CDR3 comprises 14 residues. From germline, CDR1 is SEHNR and CDR2 FQNEAQ (reference sequence). Trimming shortened V by 1 base and J by 6 bases, and 13 bases separated the two germline ends. The clonotype originates from a man over 45 who received an inactivated influenza vaccine. J is TRBJ2-7 and V is TRBV7-9, with a possible D match to TRBD1 (6 bases). Sequenced material: CD4+ T cells sorted from PBMCs, taken more than 4 days after vaccination. DNA for the CDR3: TGTGCCAGCAGCTTAGGGACAGACTTCTCCGAGCAGTACTTC. Its protein product is CASSLGTDFSEQYF.